One sample yielded the 31 T cell receptor beta chains listed below, sequenced in a study of T cell repertoires in cytomegalovirus infection. TCRdb redid the calling of the reads with MiXCR, one entry per CDR3 protein. The sample contains about 890,000 distinct CDR3 sequences, 30% to 40% of which appear only once. Which antigens these TCRs recognize remains unknown. The sequenced sample was cultured CD8+ T cells from PBMCs, obtained from culture after CMV antigen stimulation. The source of these receptors is a human donor in good health (CMV status not recorded). Some clones in this sample may be carry-over from other donors' samples.

V usage is TRBV11-1 and J usage is TRBJ1-5; maybe TRBD1 (5 bases). The V end lost 0 bases, the J end lost 1 base, and 7 bases lay between the germline ends. This CDR3 spans 15 amino acids. Per the germline V gene, CDR1 is SGHAT and CDR2 is FQDESV (reference sequence). The CDR3 nucleotides are TGTGCCAGCAGCTTAGCGTCAGGGAGCAATCAGCCCCAGCATTTT. Encoded protein: CASSLASGSNQPQHF. The variable domain in full, completed from reference TRBV11-1 and TRBJ1-5, reads EAEVAQSPRYKITEKSQAVAFWCDPISGHATLYWYRQILGQGPELLVQFQDESVVDDSQLPKDRFSAERLKGVDSTLKIQPAELGDSAMYLCASSLASGSNQPQHFGDGTRLSIL.

This rearrangement joins TRBV5-4 to TRBJ1-4; D is undetermined. Trimming removed 4 bases from V and 8 bases from J, with 18 bases in between. Germline loops: CDR1 SGHNT, CDR2 YYREEE (reference sequence). This CDR3 has 15 residues. The DNA of the CDR3 is TGTGCCAGCAGCCCCGGCCGATACCGCGGAGAAAAACTGTTTTTT. This codes for CASSPGRYRGEKLFF. Full variable domain (remainder filled in from reference TRBV5-4 and TRBJ1-4): ETGVTQSPTHLIKTRGQQVTLRCSSQSGHNTVSWYQQALGQGPQFIFQYYREEENGRGNFPPRFSGLQFPNYSSELNVNALELDDSALYLCASSPGRYRGEKLFFGSGTQLSVL.

This clonotype has a handful of counts. This chain links TRBV6-6 with TRBJ1-2; D unclear. Trimming took off 0 bases at V and 8 bases at J, with 10 bases between the two ends. The germline CDR1 and CDR2 sequences are MNHNY and SVGAGI (reference sequence). CDR3 length: 13 residues. The CDR3 DNA reads as TGTGCCAGCAGTTACTCGGCCCGCGGGGGCTACACCTTC. Translation gives CASSYSARGGYTF.

The chain carries TRBV10-3 and TRBJ2-1, with D tentatively TRBD2 (6 bases). Trimming took 0 bases from V and 9 from J, leaving 6 bases between them. In germline, CDR1 is ENHRY, CDR2 SYGVKD. The CDR3 has 12 amino acids. The CDR3 DNA is TGTGCCATCAGTGAGTCGGGGGGTGAGCAGTTCTTC. Its translation: CAISESGGEQFF.

This chain joins TRBV27 and TRBJ1-6, with TRBD1 as a possible D gene (5 bases). The CDR3 extends over 15 amino acids. Trimming left V 4 bases short and J 7 bases short, with 14 bases between. The germline V gene has CDR1 MNHEY and CDR2 SMNVEV (reference sequence). CDR3 nucleotide sequence: TGTGCCAGCAGTTCCGGAGGGGAAGTAAATTCACCCCTCCACTTT. As protein: CASSSGGEVNSPLHF.

This clonotype was detected only a few times. This chain uses TRBV18 with TRBJ1-1, with TRBD1 matching 7 bases. Germline loops: CDR1 KGHSH, CDR2 LQKENI. There are 17 residues in the CDR3. After removal of 3 bases from V and 3 bases from J, the junction contained 13 bases not matched to a gene. CDR3 bases: TGTGCCAGCTCACCCAGGGGGATCCCAGGACGCGACACTGAAGCTTTCTTT. Translated: CASSPRGIPGRDTEAFF.

This chain uses TRBV27 with TRBJ1-1; TRBD1 might be the D (6 bases). Germline lookup yields CDR1 MNHEY and CDR2 SMNVEV (reference sequence). The V end was cut by 4 bases, the J end by 2 bases, with 11 bases between. The CDR3 has 14 amino acids. CDR3 loop: CASSSHRVNTEAFF. The CDR3, as DNA: TGTGCCAGCAGTTCCCACAGGGTTAACACTGAAGCTTTCTTT.

This clonotype was picked up a small number of times. The chain recombines TRBV19 with TRBJ2-2; D perhaps matches TRBD2 (6 bases). From germline, CDR1 is LNHDA and CDR2 SQIVND (reference sequence). The CDR3 is 16 amino acids. V was shortened by 5 bases and J by 8 bases, with 21 bases between the two germline ends. The CDR3: CASSRKSGDRGGELFF. The CDR3, as DNA: TGTGCCAGTAGTCGGAAGTCGGGGGACCGGGGAGGGGAGCTGTTTTTT.

The chain couples TRBV4-1 to TRBJ2-2; 7 bases align to TRBD1. Germline values: CDR1 MGHRA, CDR2 YSYEKL. Trimming took 3 bases from V and 3 from J; bases not matched to a gene: 7. The CDR3 is made up of 16 amino acids. The CDR3 loop reads CASSHLGQGDTGELFF. The DNA for the CDR3 is TGCGCCAGCAGCCATCTCGGGCAGGGGGACACCGGGGAGCTGTTTTTT.

The chain couples TRBV5-1 to TRBJ2-3; D gene ambiguous. The germline CDR1 and CDR2 sequences are SGHRS and YFSETQ. The V end lost 4 bases, the J end lost 0 bases, and 12 bases lay between the germline ends. The CDR3 runs 15 residues. The CDR3 here is CASSEAIPSTDTQYF. The CDR3 DNA sequence: TGCGCCAGCAGCGAAGCGATACCTAGCACAGATACGCAGTATTTT.

This clonotype was seen more than once but under ten times. The V and J genes are TRBV10-3 and TRBJ2-7, with 12 bases fitting TRBD2. The junction had 1 base not matched to a gene; V was cut back by 8 bases and J by 5 bases. Germline lookup yields CDR1 ENHRY and CDR2 SYGVKD. The CDR3 runs to 12 residues. The CDR3 region has the DNA TGTGCCATCCGGACTAGCGGGGACGAGCAGTACGTC. This sequence encodes CAIRTSGDEQYV.

At least ten counts were recorded for this clonotype. This rearrangement joins TRBV7-8 to TRBJ2-3; 12 nucleotides align to TRBD2. Germline CDR1 and CDR2: SGHVS and FQNEAQ. This CDR3 is 16 amino acids long. With 5 bases clipped from V and 9 bases from J, the junction kept 12 bases outside the gene matches. The CDR3 loop reads CASSPLAGGLRGTQYF. The CDR3 nucleotides read TGTGCCAGCAGCCCACTAGCGGGGGGCCTACGAGGGACGCAGTATTTT.

The genes are TRBV7-9 and TRBJ2-2; D tentatively fits TRBD1 or TRBD2 (5 bases each). The germline gives CDR1 SEHNR, CDR2 FQNEAQ (reference sequence). The CDR3 contains 14 residues. V was cut by 5 bases and J by 4 bases, with 11 bases left in between. CDR3 DNA: TGTGCCAGCAGCCCTTCGGGGCCCACCGGGGAGCTGTTTTTT. Protein sequence: CASSPSGPTGELFF. The whole variable domain, remainder taken from reference TRBV7-9 and TRBJ2-2, is DTGVSQNPRHKITKRGQNVTFRCDPISEHNRLYWYRQTLGQGPEFLTYFQNEAQLEKSRLLSDRFSAERPKGSFSTLEIQRTEQGDSAMYLCASSPSGPTGELFFGEGSRLTVL.

The V call is TRBV5-4, the J call TRBJ2-4; D perhaps matches TRBD1 (5 bases). Trimming shortened V by 0 bases and J by 1 base, and 14 bases separated the two germline ends. The CDR3 extends over 17 amino acids. Germline CDR1 is SGHNT and CDR2 is YYREEE (reference sequence). This CDR3 reads CASSLDRPGWAKNIQYF. CDR3 in DNA: TGTGCCAGCAGCTTGGATCGTCCAGGGTGGGCCAAAAACATTCAGTACTTC.

The genes are TRBV27 and TRBJ2-7; 9 nucleotides align to TRBD1. Germline values: CDR1 MNHEY, CDR2 SMNVEV (reference sequence). Trimming took 0 bases from V and 2 from J; bases not matched to a gene: 5. The CDR3 has 16 amino acids. The DNA for the CDR3 is TGTGCCAGCAGTTTATCGGACAGGGGTAGTCCCTACGAGCAGTACTTC. Its translation: CASSLSDRGSPYEQYF.

CDR3 protein: CASSYQGIGQPQHF. CDR3 nucleotide sequence: TGTGCCAGCAGTTACCAGGGAATCGGTCAGCCCCAGCATTTT. V and J are TRBV6-5 and TRBJ1-5, with a possible D match to TRBD1 (5 bases). Trimming cost V 2 bases and J 6 bases, with 11 bases left between them. From germline, CDR1 is MNHEY and CDR2 SVGAGI. This CDR3 region has 14 residues.

At least ten counts were recorded for this clonotype. This chain's CDR3 is CASSLHWDRAYEQYF. In nucleotides, the CDR3 is TGTGCCAGCAGCTTACACTGGGACAGGGCCTACGAGCAGTACTTC. The gene calls are TRBV7-2 and TRBJ2-7; 9 bases are a match to TRBD1. Germline V gives CDR1 SGHTA, CDR2 FQGNSA. The CDR3 extends over 15 amino acids. Unmatched junction bases numbered 4, after V lost 2 bases and J lost 2 bases.

The chain recombines TRBV4-1 with TRBJ2-2; D not certain. Germline CDR1 reads MGHRA; CDR2 reads YSYEKL. Trimming removed 0 bases from V and 0 bases from J, with 5 bases in between. The CDR3 is 15 amino acids. The CDR3 sequence: CASSQEPTNTGELFF. The CDR3 DNA follows: TGCGCCAGCAGCCAAGAACCGACGAACACCGGGGAGCTGTTTTTT.

The rearrangement joins TRBV27 to TRBJ2-2; 9 bases line up with TRBD2. The germline CDR1 and CDR2 sequences are MNHEY and SMNVEV (reference sequence). The CDR3 sequence is 17 residues long. V was pared by 4 bases and J by 3 bases, with 9 bases of the junction left unmatched. CDR3 region: CASSSPLAGIHTGELFF. DNA for the CDR3: TGTGCCAGCAGTTCTCCTCTAGCGGGGATTCACACCGGGGAGCTGTTTTTT.

The rearrangement uses TRBV18 and TRBJ2-2, with TRBD1 identical over 8 bases. The germline gives CDR1 KGHSH, CDR2 LQKENI. The CDR3 runs 17 residues. Losses at the gene ends were 6 bases for V and 4 bases for J; bases not matched to a gene: 13. CDR3 sequence reads: CASSQMEAGGFTGELFF. For the CDR3, the DNA is TGTGCCAGCTCCCAAATGGAGGCAGGGGGCTTCACCGGGGAGCTGTTTTTT.

This clonotype occurred a few times. This rearrangement joins TRBV7-6 to TRBJ2-6, with 8 bases aligning to TRBD1. In germline, CDR1 is SGHVS, CDR2 FNYEAQ. Trimming took 2 bases from V and 2 from J; bases not matched to a gene: 2. This CDR3 is 16 amino acids long. Written as DNA, the CDR3 is TGTGCCAGCAGCTTACCAGGGGGCGCTGGGGCCAACGTCCTGACTTTC. This translates into CASSLPGGAGANVLTF.

The chain couples TRBV14 to TRBJ2-2; 8 nucleotides align to TRBD2. The CDR3 runs 16 residues. After removal of 2 bases from V and 0 bases from J, the junction contained 2 bases not matched to a gene. Germline CDR1 is SGHDN and CDR2 is FVKESK. The CDR3 loop reads CASSQLAGPNTGELFF. The CDR3, as DNA: TGTGCCAGCAGCCAATTAGCGGGGCCGAACACCGGGGAGCTGTTTTTT.

The table lists this clonotype with many counts. This chain uses TRBV7-2 with TRBJ1-6; no clear D gene. The V gene lost 3 bases and the J gene lost 7 bases, with 13 bases spanning the gap. This CDR3 has 15 amino acids. Looked up from germline, CDR1 is SGHTA and CDR2 is FQGNSA. This chain's CDR3 is CASSFSRERNSPLHF. The CDR3 DNA is TGTGCCAGCAGCTTCAGCCGGGAGCGCAATTCACCCCTCCACTTT.

The table lists this clonotype with a few counts. CDR3 coding DNA: TGCGCCAGCAGCCCATGGGACATTTACACTGAAGCTTTCTTT. It encodes CASSPWDIYTEAFF. The rearrangement links TRBV5-1 to TRBJ1-1, with a weak D call TRBD1 (6 bases). V was trimmed by 4 bases and J by 3 bases, leaving 13 bases between them. CDR3 length: 14 residues. CDR1 is SGHRS and CDR2 is YFSETQ in the germline V gene.

The table lists this clonotype with a few counts. Here the CDR3 reads CASSLNPGSYGYTF. In nucleotides, the CDR3 is TGTGCCAGCAGTTTAAATCCAGGGAGCTATGGCTACACCTTC. V and J are TRBV27 and TRBJ1-2; D is perhaps TRBD1 (5 bases). The CDR3 has 14 residues. CDR1 and CDR2 from the germline V gene are MNHEY and SMNVEV (reference sequence). V was shortened by 2 bases and J by 4 bases, with 11 bases between the two germline ends.

The chain links TRBV7-9 to TRBJ1-2; a possible D gene is TRBD1 (6 bases). V lost 3 bases and J lost 8, with 19 bases in between. CDR3 length: 15 residues. From germline, CDR1 is SEHNR and CDR2 FQNEAQ (reference sequence). The CDR3 loop reads CASSFTQGSYGGYTF. Here the CDR3 DNA reads TGTGCCAGCAGCTTCACTCAGGGGTCATACGGAGGCTACACCTTC.

The V and J genes are TRBV12-3 or TRBV12-4 and TRBJ1-2; 9 bases agree with TRBD1. This CDR3 region has 16 residues. V was pared by 3 bases and J by 6 bases, with 11 bases of the junction left unmatched. CDR3 nucleotide sequence: TGTGCCAGCAGTTTCGGGACAGGGTCTAACCCCGATGGCTACACCTTC. Amino acids: CASSFGTGSNPDGYTF.

This clonotype was found a few times. This rearrangement joins TRBV4-1 to TRBJ2-7; D is possibly TRBD1 (6 bases). V lost 1 base, J lost 2 bases, and 9 bases lay in between. Germline CDR1 and CDR2: MGHRA and YSYEKL. The CDR3 loop spans 14 amino acids. CDR3 sequence reads: CASSQGGLTYEQYF. DNA of the CDR3: TGCGCCAGCAGCCAAGGGGGGCTTACCTACGAGCAGTACTTC.

This clonotype was found a few times. The rearrangement uses TRBV6-2 or TRBV6-3 and TRBJ2-1, with D possibly being TRBD2 (6 bases). This CDR3 region has 16 residues. CDR1 MNHEY and CDR2 SVGEGT come from the germline V gene. V was clipped by 0 bases and J by 1 base, with 10 bases between them. The CDR3 nucleotides are TGTGCCAGCAGTTACTCCGGCGGGGAATCCTACAATGAGCAGTTCTTC. It is translated as CASSYSGGESYNEQFF.

The chain carries TRBV7-8 and TRBJ1-1, with 9 bases that match TRBD1. CDR1 and CDR2 (germline): SGHVS, FQNEAQ. The CDR3 extends over 14 amino acids. Trimming removed 5 bases from V and 5 bases from J; junction bases left unmatched: 6. CDR3 coding DNA: TGTGCCAGCAGCGCGGGACAGGGTCTAACTGAAGCTTTCTTT. Its protein is CASSAGQGLTEAFF. Together with reference TRBV7-8 and TRBJ1-1, the CDR3 gives the full variable domain: GAGVSQSPRYKVAKRGQDVALRCDPISGHVSLFWYQQALGQGPEFLTYFQNEAQLDKSGLPSDRFFAERPEGSVSTLKIQRTQQEDSAVYLCASSAGQGLTEAFFGQGTRLTVV.

V gene TRBV5-6 combines with J gene TRBJ1-1; D may be TRBD1 (6 bases). This CDR3 has 14 residues. V was trimmed by 3 bases and J by 2 bases, leaving 11 bases between them. Germline V gene lookup returns CDR1 SGHDT and CDR2 YYEEEE. CDR3 sequence reads: CASSYPRGNTEAFF. CDR3 DNA sequence: TGTGCCAGCAGCTACCCCAGGGGAAACACTGAAGCTTTCTTT.